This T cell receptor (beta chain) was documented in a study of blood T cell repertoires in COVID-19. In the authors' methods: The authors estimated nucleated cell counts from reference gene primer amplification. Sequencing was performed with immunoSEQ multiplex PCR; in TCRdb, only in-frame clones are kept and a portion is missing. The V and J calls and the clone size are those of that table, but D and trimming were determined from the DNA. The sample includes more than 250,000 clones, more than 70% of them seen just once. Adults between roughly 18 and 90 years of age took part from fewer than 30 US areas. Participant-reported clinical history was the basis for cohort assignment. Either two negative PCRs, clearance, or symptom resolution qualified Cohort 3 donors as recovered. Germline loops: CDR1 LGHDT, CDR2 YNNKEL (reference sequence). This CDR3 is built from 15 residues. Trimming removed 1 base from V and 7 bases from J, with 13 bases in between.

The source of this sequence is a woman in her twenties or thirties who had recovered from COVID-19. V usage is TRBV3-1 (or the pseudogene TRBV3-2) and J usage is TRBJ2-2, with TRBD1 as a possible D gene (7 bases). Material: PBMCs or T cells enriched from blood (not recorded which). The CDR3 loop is CASSQAPGGGGELFF. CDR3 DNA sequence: TGTGCCAGCAGCCAAGCGCCAGGGGGAGGCGGGGAGCTGTTTTTT.